A single sample gave rise to the 2 T cell receptor beta chains below, sequenced in a study of blood T cell repertoires in COVID-19. The data were produced by immunoSEQ multiplex PCR, yet TCRdb's version contains in-frame clones alone and is incomplete. Found here are roughly 210,000 clones, 88% of them singletons; the top ten hold 1.5% to 2%. Sequenced material: peripheral blood. All receptors come from a man aged 70-80 years with acute or convalescent COVID-19.

The chain carries TRBV2 and TRBJ2-1; D possibly corresponds to TRBD1 (6 bases). The CDR3 is 14 residues long. V was cut by 6 bases and J by 9 bases, with 18 bases left in between. CDR1 is SNHLY and CDR2 is FYNNEI in the germline V gene. The CDR3 sequence: CASSGQRTRGEQFF. The DNA for the CDR3 is TGTGCCAGCAGCGGACAGCGGACAAGAGGTGAGCAGTTCTTC.

The V and J genes are TRBV18 and TRBJ1-2, with TRBD1 as a possible D gene (5 bases). Trimming removed 2 bases from V and 6 bases from J, with 10 bases in between. From germline, CDR1 is KGHSH and CDR2 LQKENI. The CDR3 sequence is 13 residues long. CDR3 loop: CASSPGAGDGYTF. CDR3 DNA sequence: TGTGCCAGCTCACCAGGGGCGGGGGATGGCTACACCTTC.